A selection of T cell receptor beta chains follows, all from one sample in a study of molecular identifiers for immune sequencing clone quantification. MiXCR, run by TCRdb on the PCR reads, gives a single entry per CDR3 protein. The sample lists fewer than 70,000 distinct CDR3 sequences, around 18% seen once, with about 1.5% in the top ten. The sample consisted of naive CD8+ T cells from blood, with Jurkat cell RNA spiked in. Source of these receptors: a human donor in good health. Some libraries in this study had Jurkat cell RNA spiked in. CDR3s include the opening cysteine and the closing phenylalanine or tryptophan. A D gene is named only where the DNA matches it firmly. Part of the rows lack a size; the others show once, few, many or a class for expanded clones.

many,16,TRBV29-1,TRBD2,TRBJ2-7,CSVEPGLAGEVYEQYF,TGCAGCGTTGAACCGGGACTAGCGGGAGAGGTCTACGAGCAGTACTTC
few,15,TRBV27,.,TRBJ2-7,CASSSRDTGTYEQYF,TGTGCCAGCAGTTCCCGGGACACGGGGACCTACGAGCAGTACTTC
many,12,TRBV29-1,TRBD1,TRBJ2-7,CSVGTGAYEQYF,TGCAGCGTCGGGACAGGGGCCTACGAGCAGTACTTC
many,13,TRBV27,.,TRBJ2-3,CASAGGGADTQYF,TGTGCCAGCGCTGGGGGGGGGGCGGATACGCAGTATTTT
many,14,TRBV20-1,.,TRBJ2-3,CSARATASTDTQYF,TGCAGTGCTAGAGCCACCGCTAGCACAGATACGCAGTATTTT
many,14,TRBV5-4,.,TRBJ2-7,CASSLGHAPYEQYF,TGTGCCAGCAGCTTGGGGCATGCCCCCTACGAGCAGTACTTC
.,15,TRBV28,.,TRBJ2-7,CASSFPRDPSYEQYF,TGTGCCAGCAGTTTCCCCAGGGACCCCTCCTACGAGCAGTACTTC
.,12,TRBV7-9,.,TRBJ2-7,CASSSASYEQYF,TGTGCCAGCAGTTCAGCGTCCTACGAGCAGTACTTC
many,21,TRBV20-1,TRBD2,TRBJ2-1,CSARGQRLAGTIVESYNEQFF,TGCAGTGCTAGAGGTCAGAGACTAGCGGGGACTATAGTGGAGTCCTACAATGAGCAGTTCTTC
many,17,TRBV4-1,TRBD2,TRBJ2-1,CASSLRLAQSSYNEQFF,TGCGCCAGCAGCCTTAGACTAGCGCAAAGCTCCTACAATGAGCAGTTCTTC
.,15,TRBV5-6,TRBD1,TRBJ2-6,CASSGGTGGANALTF,TGTGCCAGCAGCGGCGGGACAGGCGGGGCCAACGCCCTGACTTTC
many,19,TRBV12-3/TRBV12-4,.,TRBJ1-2,CASSLPSGGAVPGANGYTF,TGTGCCAGCAGTCTCCCCTCGGGGGGCGCAGTCCCGGGAGCTAATGGCTACACCTTC
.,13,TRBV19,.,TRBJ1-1,CASSIGLNTEALF,TGTGCCAGTAGTATCGGTTTAAACACTGAAGCTCTCTTT
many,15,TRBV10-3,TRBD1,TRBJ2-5,CAISEPGTVQETQYF,TGTGCCATCAGTGAGCCTGGGACAGTCCAAGAGACCCAGTACTTC
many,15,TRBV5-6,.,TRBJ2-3,CASSLGGDVTDTQYF,TGTGCCAGCAGCTTAGGCGGGGATGTCACAGATACGCAGTATTTT
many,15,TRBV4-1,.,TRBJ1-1,CASSQERTMNTEAFF,TGCGCCAGCAGCCAAGAACGAACGATGAACACTGAAGCTTTCTTT
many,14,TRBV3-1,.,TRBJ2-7,CASSQDGLSYEQYF,TGTGCCAGCAGCCAAGACGGACTCTCCTACGAGCAGTACTTC
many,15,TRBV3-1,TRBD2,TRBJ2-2,CASSHLAGGSGELFF,TGTGCCAGCAGCCATCTAGCGGGAGGGTCCGGGGAGCTGTTTTTT
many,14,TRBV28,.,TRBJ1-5,CASSLLRGGQPQHF,TGTGCCAGCAGTTTATTAAGGGGGGGACAGCCCCAGCATTTT
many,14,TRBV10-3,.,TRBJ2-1,CAISATIQVDEQFF,TGTGCCATCAGTGCGACTATTCAGGTCGATGAGCAGTTCTTC
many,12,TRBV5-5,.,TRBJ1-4,CASSFWGGELFF,TGTGCCAGCAGCTTCTGGGGAGGTGAACTGTTTTTT
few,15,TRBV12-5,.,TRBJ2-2,CASGLAWDRTGELFF,TGTGCTAGTGGTTTGGCCTGGGACCGCACCGGGGAGCTGTTTTTT
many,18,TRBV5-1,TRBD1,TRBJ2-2,CASSLHDIYRGNTGELFF,TGCGCCAGCAGCTTGCACGATATTTACAGGGGGAACACCGGGGAGCTGTTTTTT
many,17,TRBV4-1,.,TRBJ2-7,CASSQDQVRISGYEQYF,TGCGCCAGCAGCCAAGATCAGGTACGGATTAGCGGATACGAGCAGTACTTC
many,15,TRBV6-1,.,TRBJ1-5,CASSAGPGYNQPQHF,TGTGCCAGCAGTGCCGGGCCAGGATACAATCAGCCCCAGCATTTT
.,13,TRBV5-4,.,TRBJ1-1,CASSLTEATEAFF,TGTGCCAGCAGCTTAACCGAGGCGACTGAAGCTTTCTTT
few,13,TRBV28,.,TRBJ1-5,CASNLRGGQPQHF,TGTGCCAGCAACCTCAGAGGGGGGCAGCCCCAGCATTTT
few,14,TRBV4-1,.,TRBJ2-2,CASSQESGTGELFF,TGCGCCAGCAGCCAGGAATCAGGGACCGGGGAGCTGTTTTTT
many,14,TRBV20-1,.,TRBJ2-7,CSARAREGAYEQYF,TGCAGTGCTAGAGCTAGAGAGGGGGCCTACGAGCAGTACTTC
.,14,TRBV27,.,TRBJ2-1,CASSKTGSYNEQFF,TGTGCCAGCAGTAAGACAGGCTCCTACAATGAGCAGTTCTTC
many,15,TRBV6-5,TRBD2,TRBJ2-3,CASSRLAGWADTQYF,TGTGCCAGCAGCCGACTAGCGGGGTGGGCAGATACGCAGTATTTT
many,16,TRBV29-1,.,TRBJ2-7,CSVEGIDGRESWEQYF,TGCAGCGTTGAAGGGATTGATGGCAGGGAGAGTTGGGAGCAGTACTTC
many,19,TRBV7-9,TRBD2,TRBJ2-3,CASSLVVPGLAASTDTQYF,TGTGCCAGCAGCTTAGTTGTCCCCGGACTAGCGGCAAGCACAGATACGCAGTATTTT
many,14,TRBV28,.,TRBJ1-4,CASSSTGIVEKLFF,TGTGCCAGCAGTTCAACAGGGATCGTGGAAAAACTGTTTTTT
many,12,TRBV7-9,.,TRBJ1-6,CASSSGFLPLHF,TGTGCCAGCAGCTCAGGGTTTTTACCCCTCCACTTT
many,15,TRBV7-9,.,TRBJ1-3,CASSSIENSGNTIYF,TGTGCCAGCAGCTCGATAGAAAACTCTGGAAACACCATATATTTT
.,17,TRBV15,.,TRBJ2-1,CATSRELFGLVGLEQFF,TGTGCCACCAGCAGAGAGTTGTTTGGGCTAGTGGGACTTGAGCAGTTCTTC
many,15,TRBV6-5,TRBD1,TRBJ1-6,CASSYSGTGTSPLHF,TGTGCCAGCAGTTATTCCGGGACAGGGACATCACCCCTCCACTTT
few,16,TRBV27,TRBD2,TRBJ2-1,CASSSRLAGPYNEQFF,TGTGCCAGCAGTTCCCGACTAGCGGGTCCCTACAATGAGCAGTTCTTC
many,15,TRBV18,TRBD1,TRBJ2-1,CASSPTGGAYNEQFF,TGTGCCAGCTCACCCACAGGGGGCGCCTACAATGAGCAGTTCTTC
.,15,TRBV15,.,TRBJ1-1,CATSRDRPLATEAFF,TGTGCCACCAGCAGAGACAGGCCGTTGGCCACTGAAGCTTTCTTT
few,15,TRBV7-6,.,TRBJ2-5,CASSQHLRDQETQYF,TGTGCCAGCAGCCAGCACCTTCGGGATCAAGAGACCCAGTACTTC
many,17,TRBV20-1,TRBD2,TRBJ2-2,CSASPARLAGDTGELFF,TGCAGTGCTAGTCCCGCCAGACTAGCGGGAGACACCGGGGAGCTGTTTTTT
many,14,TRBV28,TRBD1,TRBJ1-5,CASSRQGSNQPQHF,TGTGCCAGCAGTCGACAGGGGAGCAATCAGCCCCAGCATTTT
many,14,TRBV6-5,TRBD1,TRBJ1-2,CASSYSGGGYGYTF,TGTGCCAGCAGTTACTCAGGGGGCGGCTATGGCTACACCTTC
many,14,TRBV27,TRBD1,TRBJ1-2,CASREGQARYGYTF,TGTGCCAGCAGGGAGGGACAGGCTCGCTATGGCTACACCTTC
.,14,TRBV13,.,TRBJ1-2,CASTTGRSNYGYTF,TGTGCCAGCACAACAGGAAGATCTAACTATGGCTACACCTTC
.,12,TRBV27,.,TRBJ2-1,CASSLIGGEQFF,TGTGCCAGCAGTTTAATCGGGGGTGAGCAGTTCTTC
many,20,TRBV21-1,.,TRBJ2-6,CASNPPAVGQGLSGANVLTF,TGTGCCAGCAACCCACCGGCCGTTGGACAGGGTCTCTCTGGGGCCAACGTCCTGACTTTC
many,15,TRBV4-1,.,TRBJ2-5,CASSQDKGNQETQYF,TGCGCCAGCAGCCAAGATAAAGGGAACCAAGAGACCCAGTACTTC
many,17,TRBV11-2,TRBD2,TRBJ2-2,CASTPRGAGDIGGELFF,TGTGCCAGCACCCCGAGGGGAGCGGGAGATATAGGCGGGGAGCTGTTTTTT
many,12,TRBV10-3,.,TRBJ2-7,CAIRGSDYEQYF,TGTGCCATCAGGGGTAGTGACTACGAGCAGTACTTC
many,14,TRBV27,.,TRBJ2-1,CASRLGSSYNEQFF,TGTGCCAGCAGGTTAGGTAGCTCCTACAATGAGCAGTTCTTC
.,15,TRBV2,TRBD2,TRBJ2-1,CASSLTSGRLDEQSF,TGTGCCAGCAGTTTGACTAGCGGGAGGCTCGATGAGCAGTCCTTC